The 21 T cell receptor beta chains below all came from one sample that was sequenced in a study of T cell responses to AZD1222 COVID-19 vaccine. Clones were read by immunoSEQ multiplex PCR, and TCRdb kept only the in-frame ones, dropping some. Of more than 95,000 clones in the sample, roughly 88% were seen once. The starting material was peripheral blood, obtained on day 0 of AZD1222 vaccination. The receptors shown here come from an adult in good health.

The chain employs TRBV9 and TRBJ2-2; 7 bases align to TRBD1. The CDR3 extends over 18 amino acids. The junction had 14 bases not matched to a gene; V was cut back by 5 bases and J by 1 base. CDR1 SGDLS and CDR2 YYNGEE come from the germline V gene. The CDR3 loop is CASRGGANPTMNTGELFF. The CDR3 nucleotides are TGTGCCAGCAGAGGGGGCGCTAACCCCACCATGAACACCGGGGAGCTGTTTTTT.

The chain uses TRBV6-2 or TRBV6-3 and TRBJ1-5, with 7 positions matching TRBD1. V was clipped by 5 bases and J by 6 bases; unmatched bases: 4. This CDR3 spans 13 amino acids. CDR1 and CDR2 from the germline V gene are MNHEY and SVGEGT. The CDR3 here is CASSDQGVQPQHF. CDR3 nucleotides: TGTGCCAGCAGTGATCAGGGGGTTCAGCCCCAGCATTTT.

The chain links TRBV9 to TRBJ2-1; D is unclear. Germline lookup yields CDR1 SGDLS and CDR2 YYNGEE. The CDR3 spans 12 residues. Trimming cost V 4 bases and J 6 bases, with 8 bases left between them. The DNA for the CDR3 is TGTGCCAGCAGCCACGTGGCCAATGAGCAGTTCTTC. Translation gives CASSHVANEQFF.

The J gene is TRBJ1-1, the V gene TRBV30; no definite D call. This CDR3 region has 13 residues. The germline V and J ends were trimmed by 0 bases and 4 bases, with 9 bases remaining between them. CDR1 and CDR2 from the germline V gene are GTSNPN and SVGIG (reference sequence). The CDR3 is CAWSVQQATEAFF. CDR3 DNA: TGTGCCTGGAGTGTGCAGCAGGCCACTGAAGCTTTCTTT. Full variable domain (rest looked up from reference TRBV30 and TRBJ1-1): SQTIHQWPATLVQPVGSPLSLECTVEGTSNPNLYWYRQAAGRGLQLLFYSVGIGQISSEVPQNLSASRPQDRQFILSSKKLLLSDSGFYLCAWSVQQATEAFFGQGTRLTVV.

The V gene is TRBV9, the J gene TRBJ1-1; TRBD1 might be the D (5 bases). There are 13 residues in the CDR3. V was cut by 3 bases and J by 9 bases, with 15 bases left in between. CDR1 SGDLS and CDR2 YYNGEE come from the germline V gene. The CDR3 protein is CASSASQGSQAFF. The CDR3 DNA reads TGTGCCAGCAGCGCGAGCCAGGGTAGCCAAGCTTTCTTT.

This clone was recorded once. The CDR3 is CASSSPDRVDEQFF. Here the CDR3 DNA reads TGTGCCAGCAGCTCCCCTGACAGGGTGGATGAGCAGTTCTTC. This rearrangement joins TRBV12-1 to TRBJ2-1; the table's D call of TRBD1 was not tested on the DNA. TRBV12-1 is labeled a pseudogene. The CDR3 has 14 amino acids.

This chain connects TRBV7-2 to TRBJ2-1; 10 bases map to TRBD2. Germline values: CDR1 SGHTA, CDR2 FQGNSA. The CDR3 is 17 amino acids. With V trimmed by 5 bases and J by 4 bases, 11 bases remained unmatched. The CDR3 DNA is TGTGCCAGCAGCGCCATGGTCAGGACTAGCGGTTACAATGAGCAGTTCTTC. It is translated as CASSAMVRTSGYNEQFF.

V usage is TRBV5-6 and J usage is TRBJ1-6; unclear D gene. The V end lost 3 bases, the J end lost 7 bases, and 11 bases lay between the germline ends. CDR1 and CDR2 (germline): SGHDT, YYEEEE. This CDR3 has 14 amino acids. The CDR3 DNA reads TGTGCCAGCAGCTCGATAGGTCTAAATTCACCCCTCCACTTT. It specifies CASSSIGLNSPLHF.

This clone was seen more than once but under ten times. The chain links TRBV28 to TRBJ1-1; D is perhaps TRBD1 (5 bases). The CDR3 consists of 12 residues. Per the germline V gene, CDR1 is MDHEN and CDR2 is SYDVKM. V dropped 5 bases and J dropped 4 bases, with 8 bases sitting between them. This chain's CDR3 is CASSAGSTEAFF. The CDR3 bases are TGTGCCAGCAGTGCAGGGAGCACTGAAGCTTTCTTT.

This clone came up once. This chain uses TRBV6-5 with TRBJ2-7; no firm D call. The CDR3 sequence is 12 residues long. Trimming stripped 5 bases from V and 7 bases from J, with 12 bases between. Germline assignment: CDR1 MNHEY and CDR2 SVGAGI. The CDR3 region is CASSPLWREQYF. Written as DNA, the CDR3 is TGTGCCAGCAGTCCACTTTGGCGGGAGCAGTACTTC.

Only one count was recorded for this clone. This sequence joins TRBV4-3 and TRBJ1-4; D remains ambiguous. Germline values: CDR1 LGHNA, CDR2 YSLEER. V was pared by 0 bases and J by 8 bases, with 13 bases between. The CDR3 runs to 15 residues. In DNA, the CDR3 is TGCGCCAGCAGCCAAGAACCCACCAAGAAGGAAAAACTGTTTTTT. This codes for CASSQEPTKKEKLFF.

J is TRBJ2-2 and V is TRBV9; D remains unclear. Germline V lookup: CDR1 SGDLS, CDR2 YYNGEE. Trimming removed 3 bases at V and 4 bases at J, with 10 bases between. The length of the CDR3 is 14 residues. The CDR3 reads CASSARMTTGELFF. CDR3 nucleotide sequence: TGTGCCAGCAGCGCCCGCATGACCACCGGGGAGCTGTTTTTT.

This chain connects TRBV10-2 to TRBJ2-3; D uncertain. CDR3 length: 12 residues. V shed 5 bases and J shed 6 bases, with 9 bases lying between them. CDR1 is WSHSY and CDR2 is SAAADI in the germline V gene. Here the CDR3 DNA reads TGCGCCAGCAGTCCCCTCATTGATACGCAGTATTTT. This codes for CASSPLIDTQYF.

The rearrangement links TRBV19 to TRBJ2-3; D may be TRBD1 or TRBD2 (5 bases each). The germline V gene has CDR1 LNHDA and CDR2 SQIVND (reference sequence). CDR3 size: 14 residues. V was trimmed by 3 bases and J by 5 bases, leaving 12 bases between them. In DNA, the CDR3 is TGTGCCAGTAGTATCGGGACCACCTTAGATACGCAGTATTTT. Its translation: CASSIGTTLDTQYF.

This clone turned up a few times. The chain carries TRBV11-2 and TRBJ2-3; 11 bases line up with TRBD2. Germline V gives CDR1 SGHAT, CDR2 FQNNGV. Trimming cost V 5 bases and J 2 bases; bases outside gene matches: 6. The CDR3 consists of 16 residues. The CDR3 spells CASSPGTSGPTDTQYF. DNA of the CDR3: TGTGCCAGCAGCCCGGGGACTAGCGGTCCCACAGATACGCAGTATTTT.

This chain uses TRBV7-2 with TRBJ1-5, with a possible D match to TRBD1 (6 bases). The CDR3 runs 13 residues. V lost 4 bases and J lost 4, with 8 bases in between. Germline CDR1 SGHTA, CDR2 FQGNSA. This CDR3 is CASSSQGNQPQHF. The CDR3, as DNA: TGTGCCAGCAGCTCCCAGGGGAATCAGCCCCAGCATTTT.

The genes are TRBV27 and TRBJ1-6, with 7 positions matching TRBD1. Germline-derived CDR1 and CDR2 are MNHEY and SMNVEV (reference sequence). The V gene end was trimmed by 5 bases and the J gene end by 7 bases; junction bases not matched to a gene: 8. This CDR3 comprises 15 residues. CDR3: CASSTQTGANSPLHF. The CDR3 bases are TGTGCCAGCAGTACTCAAACAGGGGCCAATTCACCCCTCCACTTT.

The chain joins TRBV11-2 to TRBJ2-3; D gene uncertain. Trimming removed 5 bases at V and 6 bases at J, with 9 bases between. Germline CDR1 and CDR2: SGHAT and FQNNGV. The CDR3 spans 12 residues. The CDR3 reads CASSPAQDTQYF. DNA for the CDR3: TGTGCCAGCAGCCCGGCACAGGATACGCAGTATTTT.

This chain uses TRBV7-2 with TRBJ1-1; D is uncertain. The germline CDR1 and CDR2 sequences are SGHTA and FQGNSA. Trimming left V 1 base short and J 0 bases short, with 9 bases between. The CDR3 has 15 amino acids. CDR3 sequence: CASSLGVGMNTEAFF. The DNA for the CDR3 is TGTGCCAGCAGCTTAGGGGTGGGGATGAACACTGAAGCTTTCTTT.

The DNA for the CDR3 is TGTGCCAGTAGGGCGGCCCTGGACGCGGGTAATCAGCCCCAGCATTTT. Its protein product is CASRAALDAGNQPQHF. The chain links TRBV19 to TRBJ1-5, with unresolved D. Germline V gives CDR1 LNHDA, CDR2 SQIVND (reference sequence). V lost 6 bases and J lost 4, with 19 bases in between. The length of the CDR3 is 16 residues.

The chain links TRBV12-3 or TRBV12-4 to TRBJ2-5, with 7 bases lining up with TRBD2. This CDR3 is built from 12 residues. V lost 7 bases, J lost 7 bases, and 6 bases stayed unmatched. Written as DNA, the CDR3 is TGTGCCAGCACCCCGGGGGGTGGGACCCAGTACTTC. As protein: CASTPGGGTQYF.